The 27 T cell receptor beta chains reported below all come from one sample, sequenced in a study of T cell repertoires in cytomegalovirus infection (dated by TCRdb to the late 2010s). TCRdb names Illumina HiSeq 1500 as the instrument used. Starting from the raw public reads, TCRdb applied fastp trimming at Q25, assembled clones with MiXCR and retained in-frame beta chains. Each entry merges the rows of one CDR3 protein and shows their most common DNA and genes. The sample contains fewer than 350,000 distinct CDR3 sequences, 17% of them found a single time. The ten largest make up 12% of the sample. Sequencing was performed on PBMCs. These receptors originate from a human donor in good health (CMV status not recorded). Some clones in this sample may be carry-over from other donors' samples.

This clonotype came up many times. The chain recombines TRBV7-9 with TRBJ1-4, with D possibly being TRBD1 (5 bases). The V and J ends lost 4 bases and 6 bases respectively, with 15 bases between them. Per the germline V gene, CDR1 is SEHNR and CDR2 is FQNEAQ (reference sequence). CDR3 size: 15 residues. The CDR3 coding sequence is TGTGCCAGCAGCTCCTTCTCAGGGAATGATGAAAAACTGTTTTTT. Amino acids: CASSSFSGNDEKLFF.

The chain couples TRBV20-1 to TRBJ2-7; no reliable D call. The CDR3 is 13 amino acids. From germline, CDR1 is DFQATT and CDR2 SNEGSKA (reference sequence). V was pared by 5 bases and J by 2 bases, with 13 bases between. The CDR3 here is CSAQEQDPYEQYF. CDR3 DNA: TGCAGTGCTCAGGAGCAGGACCCCTACGAGCAGTACTTC.

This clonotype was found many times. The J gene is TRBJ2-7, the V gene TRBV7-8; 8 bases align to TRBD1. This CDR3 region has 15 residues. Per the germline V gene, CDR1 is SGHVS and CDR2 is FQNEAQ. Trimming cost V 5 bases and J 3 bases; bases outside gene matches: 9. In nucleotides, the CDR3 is TGTGCCAGCAGCCTAGACAGGGGACGATACTACGAGCAGTACTTC. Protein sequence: CASSLDRGRYYEQYF.

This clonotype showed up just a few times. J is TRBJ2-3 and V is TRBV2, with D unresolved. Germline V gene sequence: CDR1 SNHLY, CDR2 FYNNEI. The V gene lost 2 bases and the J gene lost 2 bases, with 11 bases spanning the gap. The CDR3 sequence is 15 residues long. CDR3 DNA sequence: TGTGCCAGCAGTGAATGGAGCTATGCCACAGATACGCAGTATTTT. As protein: CASSEWSYATDTQYF. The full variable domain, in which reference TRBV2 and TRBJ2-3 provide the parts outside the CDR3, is EPEVTQTPSHQVTQMGQEVILRCVPISNHLYFYWYRQILGQKVEFLVSFYNNEISEKSEIFDDQFSVERPDGSNFTLKIRSTKLEDSAMYFCASSEWSYATDTQYFGPGTRLTVL.

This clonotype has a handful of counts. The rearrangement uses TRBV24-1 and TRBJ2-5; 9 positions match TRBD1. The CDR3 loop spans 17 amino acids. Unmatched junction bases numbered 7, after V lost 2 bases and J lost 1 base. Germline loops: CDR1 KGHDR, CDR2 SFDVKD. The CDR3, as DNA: TGTGCCACCAGTGATTGGGACAGGGAGGGCCTCCAAGAGACCCAGTACTTC. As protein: CATSDWDREGLQETQYF.

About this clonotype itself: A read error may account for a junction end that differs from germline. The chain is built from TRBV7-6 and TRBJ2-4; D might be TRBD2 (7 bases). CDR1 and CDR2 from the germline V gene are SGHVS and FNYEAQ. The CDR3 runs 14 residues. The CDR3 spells CASSGGAAKSIQYF. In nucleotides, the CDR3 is TGTGCCAGCAGCGGGGGGGCCGCCAAAAGCATTCAGTACTTC.

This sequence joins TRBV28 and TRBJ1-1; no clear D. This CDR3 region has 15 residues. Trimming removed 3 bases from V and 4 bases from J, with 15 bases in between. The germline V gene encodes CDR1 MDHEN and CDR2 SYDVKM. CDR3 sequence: CASSFPDDLGTEAFF. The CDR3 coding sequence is TGTGCCAGCAGTTTCCCGGACGACTTAGGCACTGAAGCTTTCTTT.

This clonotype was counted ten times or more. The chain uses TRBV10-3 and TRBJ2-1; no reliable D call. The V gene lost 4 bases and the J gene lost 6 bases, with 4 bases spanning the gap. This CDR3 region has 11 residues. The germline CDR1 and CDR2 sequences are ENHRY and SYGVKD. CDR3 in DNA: TGTGCCATCAGTGGGCCCAATGAGCAGTTCTTC. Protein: CAISGPNEQFF.

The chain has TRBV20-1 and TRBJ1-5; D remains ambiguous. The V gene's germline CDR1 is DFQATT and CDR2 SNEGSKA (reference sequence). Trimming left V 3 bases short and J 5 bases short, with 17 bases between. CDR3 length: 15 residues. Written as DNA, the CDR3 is TGCAGTGCTAGCCCTATTCACCGGGGAGATCAGCCCCAGCATTTT. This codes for CSASPIHRGDQPQHF.

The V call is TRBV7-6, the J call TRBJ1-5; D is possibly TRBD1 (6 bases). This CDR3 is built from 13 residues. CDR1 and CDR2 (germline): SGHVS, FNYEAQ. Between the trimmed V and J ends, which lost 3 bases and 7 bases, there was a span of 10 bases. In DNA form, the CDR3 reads TGTGCCAGCAGCTTTCTTCAGGGGCAGCCCCAGCATTTT. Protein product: CASSFLQGQPQHF.

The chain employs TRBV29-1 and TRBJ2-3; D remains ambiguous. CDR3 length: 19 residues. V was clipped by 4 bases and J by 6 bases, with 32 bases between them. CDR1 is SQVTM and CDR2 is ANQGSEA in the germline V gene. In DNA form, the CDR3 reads TGCAGCGTTGGCTCATTAATCCCCACACAGATGACCACCACTGATACGCAGTATTTT. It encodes CSVGSLIPTQMTTTDTQYF.

The CDR3 loop reads CASSLGPQGGYTF. CDR3 sequence (DNA): TGTGCCAGCAGTTTGGGACCTCAGGGCGGCTACACCTTC. The chain employs TRBV12-3 or TRBV12-4 and TRBJ1-2; D perhaps matches TRBD1 (5 bases). This CDR3 comprises 13 residues. The V gene lost 3 bases and the J gene lost 8 bases, with 13 bases spanning the gap.

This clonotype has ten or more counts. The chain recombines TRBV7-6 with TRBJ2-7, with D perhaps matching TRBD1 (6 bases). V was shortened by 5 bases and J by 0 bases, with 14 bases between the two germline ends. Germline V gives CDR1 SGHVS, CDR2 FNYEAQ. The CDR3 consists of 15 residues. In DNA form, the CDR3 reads TGTGCCAGCAGCGCCTACCGGGACAACTCCTACGAGCAGTACTTC. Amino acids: CASSAYRDNSYEQYF.

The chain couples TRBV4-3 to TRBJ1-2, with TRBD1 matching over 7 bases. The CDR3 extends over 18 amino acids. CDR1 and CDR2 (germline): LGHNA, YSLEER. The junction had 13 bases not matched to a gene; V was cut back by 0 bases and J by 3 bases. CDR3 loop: CASSQDVRGTRGDYGYTF. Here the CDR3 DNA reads TGCGCCAGCAGCCAAGATGTCAGGGGGACCCGCGGCGACTATGGCTACACCTTC.

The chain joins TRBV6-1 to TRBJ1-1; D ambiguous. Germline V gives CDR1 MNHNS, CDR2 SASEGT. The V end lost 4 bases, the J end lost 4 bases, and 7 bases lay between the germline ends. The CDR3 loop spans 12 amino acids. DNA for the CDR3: TGTGCCAGCAGTGTATTCGGCACTGAAGCTTTCTTT. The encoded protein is CASSVFGTEAFF.

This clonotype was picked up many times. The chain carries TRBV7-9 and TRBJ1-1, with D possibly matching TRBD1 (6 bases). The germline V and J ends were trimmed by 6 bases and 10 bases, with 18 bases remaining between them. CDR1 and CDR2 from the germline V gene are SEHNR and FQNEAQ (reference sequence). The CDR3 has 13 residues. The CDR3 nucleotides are TGTGCCAGCAGTGTGGACAGTGGGGGTCGAGCTTTCTTT. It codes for CASSVDSGGRAFF. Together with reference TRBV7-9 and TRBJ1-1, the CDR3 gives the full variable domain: DTGVSQNPRHKITKRGQNVTFRCDPISEHNRLYWYRQTLGQGPEFLTYFQNEAQLEKSRLLSDRFSAERPKGSFSTLEIQRTEQGDSAMYLCASSVDSGGRAFFGQGTRLTVV.

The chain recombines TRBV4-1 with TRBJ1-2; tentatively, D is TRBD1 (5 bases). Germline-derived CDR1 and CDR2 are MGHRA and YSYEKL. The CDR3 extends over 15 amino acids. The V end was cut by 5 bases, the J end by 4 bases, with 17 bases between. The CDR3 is CASSTPPRGVYGYTF. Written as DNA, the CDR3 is TGCGCCAGCAGCACCCCACCCCGGGGGGTCTATGGCTACACCTTC.

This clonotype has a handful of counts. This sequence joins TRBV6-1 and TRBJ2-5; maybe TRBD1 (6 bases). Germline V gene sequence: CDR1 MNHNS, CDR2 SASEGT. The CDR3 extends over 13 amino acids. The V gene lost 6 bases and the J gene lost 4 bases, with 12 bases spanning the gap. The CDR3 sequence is CASRYRVGETQYF. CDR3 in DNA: TGTGCCAGCAGGTACAGGGTGGGAGAGACCCAGTACTTC.

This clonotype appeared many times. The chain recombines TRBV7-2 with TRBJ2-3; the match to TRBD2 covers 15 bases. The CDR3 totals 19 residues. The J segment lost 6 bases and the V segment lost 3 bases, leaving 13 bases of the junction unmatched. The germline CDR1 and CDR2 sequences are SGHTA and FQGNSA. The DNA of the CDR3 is TGTGCCAGCAGCTTTCCCGGACTAGCGGGGGGGCCGCTCCGGGATACGCAGTATTTT. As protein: CASSFPGLAGGPLRDTQYF.

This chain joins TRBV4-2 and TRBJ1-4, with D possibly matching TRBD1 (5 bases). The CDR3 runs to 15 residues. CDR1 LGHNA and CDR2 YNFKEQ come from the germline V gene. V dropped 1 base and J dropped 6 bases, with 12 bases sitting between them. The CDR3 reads CASSQGAARDEKLFF. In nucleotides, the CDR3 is TGTGCCAGCAGCCAAGGAGCCGCCAGGGATGAAAAACTGTTTTTT.

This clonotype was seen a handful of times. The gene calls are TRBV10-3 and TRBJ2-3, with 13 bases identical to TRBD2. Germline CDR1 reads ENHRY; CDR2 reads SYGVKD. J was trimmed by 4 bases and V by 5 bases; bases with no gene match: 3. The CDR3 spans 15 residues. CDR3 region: CAISSGTSGADTQYF. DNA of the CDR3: TGTGCCATCAGTTCCGGGACTAGCGGGGCAGATACGCAGTATTTT.

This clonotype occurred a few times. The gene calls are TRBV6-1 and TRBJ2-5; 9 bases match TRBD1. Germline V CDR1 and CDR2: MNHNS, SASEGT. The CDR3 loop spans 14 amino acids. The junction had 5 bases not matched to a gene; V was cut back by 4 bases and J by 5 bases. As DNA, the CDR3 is TGTGCCAGCAGTGGGACAGGGGCACGGGAGACCCAGTACTTC. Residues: CASSGTGARETQYF.

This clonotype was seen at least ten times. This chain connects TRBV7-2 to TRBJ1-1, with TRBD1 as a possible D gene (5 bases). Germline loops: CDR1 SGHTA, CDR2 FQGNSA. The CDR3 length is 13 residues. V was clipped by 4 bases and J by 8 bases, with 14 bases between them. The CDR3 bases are TGTGCCAGCAGCTATCAGGGTGGCGGAGAAGCTTTCTTT. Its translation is CASSYQGGGEAFF.

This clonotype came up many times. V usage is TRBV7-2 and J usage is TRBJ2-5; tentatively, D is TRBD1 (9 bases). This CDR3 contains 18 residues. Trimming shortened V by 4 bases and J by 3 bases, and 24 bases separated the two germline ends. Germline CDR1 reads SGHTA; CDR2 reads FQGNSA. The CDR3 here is CASSSGGGQGRIKETQYF. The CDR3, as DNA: TGTGCCAGCAGCTCGGGGGGGGGACAGGGACGAATAAAAGAGACCCAGTACTTC.

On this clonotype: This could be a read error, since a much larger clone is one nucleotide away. DNA for the CDR3: TGTGCCAGCAGTTCCCCGACGCGGATGGGGACTGACGCTTTCTTT. The encoded protein is CASSSPTRMGTDAFF. This chain uses TRBV28 with TRBJ1-1, with a possible D match to TRBD1 (5 bases). The CDR3 is 15 amino acids. Per the germline V gene, CDR1 is MDHEN and CDR2 is SYDVKM.

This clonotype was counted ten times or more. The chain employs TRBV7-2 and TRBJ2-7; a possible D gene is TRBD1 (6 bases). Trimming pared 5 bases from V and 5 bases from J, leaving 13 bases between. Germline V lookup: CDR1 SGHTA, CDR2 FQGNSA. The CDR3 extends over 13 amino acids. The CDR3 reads CASSLDRRDEQYF. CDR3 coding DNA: TGTGCCAGCAGCCTGGACAGACGGGACGAGCAGTACTTC. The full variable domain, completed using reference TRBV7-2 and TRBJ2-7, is GAGVSQSPSNKVTEKGKDVELRCDPISGHTALYWYRQSLGQGLEFLIYFQGNSAPDKSGLPSDRFSAERTGGSVSTLTIQRTQQEDSAVYLCASSLDRRDEQYFGPGTRLTVT.

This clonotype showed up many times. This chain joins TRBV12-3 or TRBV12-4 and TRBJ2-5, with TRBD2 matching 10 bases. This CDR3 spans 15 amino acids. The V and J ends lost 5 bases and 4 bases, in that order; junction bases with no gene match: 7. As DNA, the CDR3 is TGTGCCAGCAGTCGCGGGACTAGCGTTGCAGAGACCCAGTACTTC. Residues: CASSRGTSVAETQYF.